This entry is about one T cell receptor (beta chain). Antigen: not known. The data were taken from a study of cytomegalovirus exposure and HLA in healthy donors. The CDR3 spans 16 residues. The germline CDR1 and CDR2 sequences are SGHTA and FQGNSA. V lost 0 bases and J 3 bases, leaving 15 bases between the germline ends. It was with 60 Vbeta and 13 Jbeta primers that the PCR ran. Data came from immunoSEQ multiplex PCR; TCRdb stores just in-frame clones and leaves some out. In the table there are approximately 110,000 clones, 55% to 65% of which are singletons. Study results and caveats: There were several of the most significant clusters that appeared linked to common viral pathogens in a later analysis. In vitro checks showed that a few CMV-associated chains really do target CMV antigens. Immune exposure information comprised only CMV serostatus.

The receptor comes from a man aged 25 to 40 in good health and CMV-seropositive. The V call is TRBV7-2, the J call TRBJ2-7; D is possibly TRBD1 (6 bases). Input material: PBMCs. In DNA, the CDR3 is TGTGCCAGCAGCTTAGCCACAGGGACCCCCTTCTACGAGCAGTACTTC. Amino acid sequence: CASSLATGTPFYEQYF.